This entry lists 13 T cell receptor beta chains sequenced from one sample in a study of blood T cell repertoires in COVID-19. Sequencing used immunoSEQ multiplex PCR; TCRdb keeps in-frame clones, though not all of them. Among a few hundred thousand clones listed, about three quarters were seen once. Sequencing input: peripheral blood. The receptors shown here come from a woman older than 75 with acute or convalescent COVID-19.

V and J are TRBV7-7 and TRBJ2-2; possibly TRBD2 for D (5 bases). Trimming shortened V by 1 base and J by 5 bases, and 11 bases separated the two germline ends. Germline CDR1 and CDR2: SSHAT and FNYEAQ (reference sequence). The CDR3 is made up of 15 amino acids. CDR3 amino acids: CASSLESGSTGELFF. DNA for the CDR3: TGTGCCAGCAGCTTAGAGTCGGGGTCGACCGGGGAGCTGTTTTTT.

CDR3 in amino acids: CSAIEHQRYEQYF. CDR3 coding DNA: TGCAGTGCTATTGAACACCAGAGGTACGAGCAGTACTTC. The chain couples TRBV20-1 to TRBJ2-7; D is undetermined. In germline, CDR1 is DFQATT, CDR2 SNEGSKA (reference sequence). Trimming took off 4 bases at V and 4 bases at J, with 14 bases between the two ends. The CDR3 sequence is 13 residues long.

The chain is built from TRBV2 and TRBJ1-5; D unresolved. With 2 bases removed from V and 4 bases from J, the gap between germline ends came to 9 bases. Looked up from germline, CDR1 is SNHLY and CDR2 is FYNNEI. This CDR3 has 14 residues. CDR3 sequence reads: CASSEFGMNQPQHF. In nucleotides, the CDR3 is TGTGCCAGCAGTGAATTCGGTATGAATCAGCCCCAGCATTTT.

The table lists this clone with a count of one. V usage is TRBV6-5 and J usage is TRBJ1-2; no firm D call. The CDR3 length is 13 residues. The germline V gene has CDR1 MNHEY and CDR2 SVGAGI. Between the trimmed V and J ends, which lost 2 bases and 8 bases, there was a span of 12 bases. This chain's CDR3 is CASSYAREAGYTF. The DNA for the CDR3 is TGTGCCAGCAGTTACGCGAGGGAGGCCGGCTACACCTTC.

The chain uses TRBV6-5 and TRBJ2-7, with 8 positions matching TRBD1. Germline CDR1 reads MNHEY; CDR2 reads SVGAGI. The CDR3 covers 14 residues. V lost 2 bases, J lost 2 bases, and 2 bases stayed unmatched. The chain's CDR3 is CASSYTGGAYEQYF. The CDR3 region has the DNA TGTGCCAGCAGTTACACAGGGGGAGCCTACGAGCAGTACTTC.

The J gene is TRBJ2-2, the V gene TRBV29-1; D is undetermined. V lost 4 bases, J lost 1 base, and 10 bases lay in between. The germline V gene encodes CDR1 SQVTM and CDR2 ANQGSEA. The CDR3 runs 14 residues. For the CDR3, the DNA is TGCAGCGTTGTTATAGCAATGAACACCGGGGAGCTGTTTTTT. The encoded protein is CSVVIAMNTGELFF.

DNA of the CDR3: TGTGCCAGCAGTTTTAGGGGAAACACTGAAGCTTTCTTT. As protein: CASSFRGNTEAFF. The gene calls are TRBV27 and TRBJ1-1; tentatively, D is TRBD1 (5 bases). Germline V lookup: CDR1 MNHEY, CDR2 SMNVEV (reference sequence). The germline V and J ends were trimmed by 3 bases and 2 bases, with 7 bases remaining between them. The CDR3 extends over 13 amino acids.

The rearrangement joins TRBV3-1 (or the pseudogene TRBV3-2) to TRBJ2-3; 8 positions agree with TRBD2. Trimming removed 4 bases from V and 2 bases from J; junction bases left unmatched: 5. In germline, CDR1 is LGHDT, CDR2 YNNKEL (reference sequence). This CDR3 comprises 15 residues. The chain's CDR3 is CASSRLASPTDTQYF. In DNA, the CDR3 is TGTGCCAGCAGCCGACTAGCGTCCCCCACAGATACGCAGTATTTT.

The rearrangement joins TRBV6-5 to TRBJ2-7, with D perhaps TRBD2 (6 bases). The CDR3 has 15 amino acids. V lost 2 bases and J lost 5, with 16 bases in between. In germline, CDR1 is MNHEY, CDR2 SVGAGI. The chain's CDR3 is CASSYGGSGWDEQYF. The CDR3 DNA reads as TGTGCCAGCAGTTACGGGGGGTCAGGTTGGGACGAGCAGTACTTC.

The chain couples TRBV13 to TRBJ2-1, with 8 nucleotides matching TRBD2. Germline V CDR1 and CDR2: PRHDT, FYEKMQ (reference sequence). The CDR3 is made up of 16 amino acids. The junction had 9 bases not matched to a gene; V was cut back by 5 bases and J by 3 bases. The CDR3 region is CASSPNWAGGYNEQFF. The CDR3 DNA follows: TGTGCCAGCAGCCCGAACTGGGCGGGAGGCTACAATGAGCAGTTCTTC.

J is TRBJ2-1 and V is TRBV11-2; 9 bases are a match to TRBD2. The length of the CDR3 is 15 residues. Germline loops: CDR1 SGHAT, CDR2 FQNNGV. The ends lost 1 base at V and 15 bases at J; junction bases unmatched: 13. In DNA, the CDR3 is TGTGCCAGCAGCTTAGGAGGACTAGCGCGATCCAGGAGGTTCTTC. Translated: CASSLGGLARSRRFF.

This chain connects TRBV10-1 to TRBJ2-1; 9 nucleotides align to TRBD2. The V segment lost 5 bases and the J segment 1 base; nucleotides outside the gene matches: 6. The CDR3 consists of 16 residues. Germline values: CDR1 WNHNN, CDR2 SYGVQD (reference sequence). The DNA for the CDR3 is TGCGCCAGCAGTCCCGGACTAGCGACATCCTACAATGAGCAGTTCTTC. As protein: CASSPGLATSYNEQFF.

The V call is TRBV11-2, the J call TRBJ1-1; TRBD1 agrees at 8 bases. The germline CDR1 and CDR2 sequences are SGHAT and FQNNGV. The CDR3 consists of 15 residues. Germline trimming cut 5 bases from V and 0 bases from J; bases unmatched to any gene: 5. The CDR3 nucleotides read TGTGCCAGCAGCCCGAAACAGGGGGTGAACACTGAAGCTTTCTTT. It translates to CASSPKQGVNTEAFF.